This T cell receptor beta chain originates from a study of tumor-infiltrating lymphocytes in localized non-small cell lung cancer. Whole-study context: Patients included smokers and never-smokers with various histologies, some sampled after neoadjuvant chemotherapy. General study results and limits: IM1 and IM2 tumors showed no difference in T-cell fraction. Different pieces of the same tissue went to different assays, confounding technical variation with intratumor heterogeneity.

Germline assignment: CDR1 MDHEN and CDR2 SYDVKM. The length of the CDR3 is 12 residues. V gave up 3 bases and J gave up 5 bases, with 4 bases separating them. This clone appeared a single time. Its target is unknown. Profiling relied on immunoSEQ multiplex PCR, and the TCRdb table lists in-frame clones only, not all of them. There are 25,000 or so clones in the sample; roughly 69% occur only once, and roughly 15% lies in the top ten. Material for sequencing was lung tumor tissue. The chain combines TRBV28 with TRBJ2-2; D call uncertain. This clonotype was obtained from a human donor with non-small cell lung cancer. CDR3 nucleotides: TGTGCCAGCAGTTTCTCTACCGGGGAGCTGTTTTTT. Protein product: CASSFSTGELFF.